This T cell receptor beta chain was captured by sequencing in a study of cytomegalovirus exposure and HLA in healthy donors. The table lists this clone with many counts. Its antigen is not known. The study, taken as a whole, reports: There were some public TCRs occurring in many donors, but most TCR sequences were rare.

Assay: immunoSEQ multiplex PCR; the TCRdb copy retains only in-frame clones and omits some. The repertoire has tens of thousands of clones, about 94% of them found once; the top ten carry around 1.5%. This receptor was obtained from a man between 18 and 35 years old in good health and CMV-seropositive. The specimen sequenced was PBMCs.

CDR3 in amino acids: CASSFPDIYEQYF. CDR3 sequence (DNA): TGTGCCAGCAGCTTCCCAGATATCTACGAGCAGTACTTC. The chain joins TRBV7-9 to TRBJ2-7; D not certain. V was trimmed by 3 bases and J by 3 bases, leaving 9 bases between them. The CDR3 runs 13 residues. The V gene's germline CDR1 is SEHNR and CDR2 FQNEAQ (reference sequence).